This TCR beta chain was sequenced during a study of tumor-infiltrating lymphocytes in primary liver carcinoma. Study-level information: The study enrolled male and female patients aged 30 to 69 years.

Findings of the study overall: Only about 8-24% of top clones occurred in every one of the five tumor regions.

Details on this clonotype: Its matching antigen is unknown. This CDR3 is missing its conserved last phenylalanine or tryptophan, likely due to a read error.

DNA and RNA were both co-extracted from about 20-30 mg of bulk tissue that had not been sorted. CDR3 length: 16 amino acids. The germline CDR1 and CDR2 sequences are SGHAT and FQNNGV. Starting material of 500 ng total RNA yielded TCR beta cDNA via a constant-region primer. TCR beta libraries came from three nested multiplex PCR rounds using slightly modified ARM-PCR. The two initial PCR rounds, roughly 9 cycles each, used TRBV1-TRBV30 forward and C-beta reverse primers. MiXCR, run by TCRdb on the multiplex PCR reads, gives a single entry per CDR3 protein. The sample holds roughly 55,000 distinct CDR3 sequences, 70% to 85% seen once.

This chain uses TRBV11-2 with TRBJ2-5; TRBD2 aligns across 8 bases. The sequence came from a man aged 40-50 years with primary liver carcinoma and hepatitis B virus infection. Sequenced input: liver tumor tissue from sampling region 2. Subset meaning: tumor region T2, inferior pole. The CDR3 DNA reads as TGTGCCGGCAGCCAAACCCCTGGCGGGGGGAAGGAGACCCAGTACTAC. Its translation is CAGSQTPGGGKETQYY.